The table lists the clone carrying this T cell receptor beta chain with a few counts. These data belong to a study of blood T cells in healthy people across ages. A sample-barcoded 5' primer and a J-beta primer mix were used in a second PCR of about 7 to 11 cycles. TCRdb called the 5' RACE reads again in MiXCR, with one record for every CDR3 protein. The sample consists of around 1,000,000 distinct CDR3 sequences, around 27% of them appearing once. The germline V gene encodes CDR1 MNHEY and CDR2 SVGAGI. The CDR3 runs to 11 residues. These records were also assigned to another study, of T cells of mothers and their children.

The V call is TRBV6-5, the J call TRBJ2-5; possibly TRBD2 for D (6 bases). The J call may be wrong; the DNA end is better matched by TRBJ2-1. Input material: blood. The clonotype originates from a girl aged 2 to 9 in good health. The CDR3 is CASKRGNEQFF. The CDR3 bases are TGTGCCAGCAAACGGGGGAATGAGCAGTTCTTC.